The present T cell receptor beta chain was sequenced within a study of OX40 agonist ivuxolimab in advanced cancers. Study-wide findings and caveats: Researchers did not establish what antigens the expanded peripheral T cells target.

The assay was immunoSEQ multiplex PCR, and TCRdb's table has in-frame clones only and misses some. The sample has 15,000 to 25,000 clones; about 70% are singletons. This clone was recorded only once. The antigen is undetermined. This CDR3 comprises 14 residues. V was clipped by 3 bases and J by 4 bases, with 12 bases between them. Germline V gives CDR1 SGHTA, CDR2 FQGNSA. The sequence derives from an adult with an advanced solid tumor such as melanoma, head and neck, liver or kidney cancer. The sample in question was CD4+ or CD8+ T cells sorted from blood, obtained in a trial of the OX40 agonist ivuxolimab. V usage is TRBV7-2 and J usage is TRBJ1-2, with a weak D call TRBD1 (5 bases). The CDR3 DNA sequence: TGTGCCAGCAGCTTGCAGGGAGAAGGCTATGGCTACACCTTC. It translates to CASSLQGEGYGYTF.